Below are 23 T cell receptor beta chains sequenced from a single sample in a study of human T cells and chemical hapten exposure. Time point defined: patch test 1, 2 weeks after DPC sensitization. Treatment defined: therapeutic diphenylcyclopropenone sensitization with weekly scalp DPC. TCRdb ran MiXCR on the RACE reads and lists one entry per CDR3 protein. The data show about 380,000 distinct CDR3 sequences, roughly 4.8% seen once. The sequences come from whole blood, collected in connection with sensitization to the hapten diphenylcyclopropenone (DPC). The receptors come from a woman aged 45-65 years with alopecia areata. Some clones in this sample may be carry-over from other donors' samples.

This clonotype was counted at least ten times. V is TRBV27 and J is TRBJ2-7; 7 nucleotides agree with TRBD1. Trimming removed 8 bases from V and 2 bases from J; junction bases left unmatched: 9. Germline V gene sequence: CDR1 MNHEY, CDR2 SMNVEV (reference sequence). This CDR3 spans 14 amino acids. CDR3 nucleotides: TGTGCCAGCCAGAATACAGGGGTGGCCTACGAGCAGTACTTC. Its protein is CASQNTGVAYEQYF.

This clonotype was detected only a few times. The chain combines TRBV23-1 with TRBJ2-7, with D tentatively TRBD2 (6 bases). TRBV23-1 is recorded as an ORF, its role being uncertain. V lost 4 bases, J lost 2 bases, and 15 bases lay in between. This CDR3 has 15 amino acids. CDR3 sequence reads: CASSRCRGGPYEQYF. For the CDR3, the DNA is TGCGCCAGCAGTCGGTGCCGGGGAGGCCCCTACGAGCAGTACTTC.

V and J are TRBV7-2 and TRBJ2-1, with 15 bases lining up with TRBD2. Germline V lookup: CDR1 SGHTA, CDR2 FQGNSA. CDR3 size: 13 residues. Trimming at V came to 8 bases and at J to 9 bases, leaving 2 bases not matched to a gene. The CDR3 region has the DNA TGTGCCAGCGGACTAGCGGGAGGGGTTGAGCAGTTCTTC. Its translation is CASGLAGGVEQFF.

This chain links TRBV2 with TRBJ2-5, with no clear D. V was pared by 4 bases and J by 7 bases, with 16 bases between. The CDR3 loop spans 14 amino acids. In germline, CDR1 is SNHLY, CDR2 FYNNEI. The CDR3 protein is CASSARNLGRTQYF. The CDR3, as DNA: TGTGCCAGCAGTGCCCGAAATTTGGGTCGGACCCAGTACTTC.

The chain couples TRBV3-1 to TRBJ1-3; 10 bases align to TRBD1. V was clipped by 4 bases and J by 3 bases; unmatched bases: 6. Per the germline V gene, CDR1 is LGHDT and CDR2 is YNNKEL (reference sequence). The CDR3 extends over 16 amino acids. The CDR3 loop reads CASSPRDRGYGNTIYF. The CDR3 DNA reads TGTGCCAGCAGCCCCCGGGACAGGGGCTATGGAAACACCATATATTTT.

The V and J genes are TRBV5-1 and TRBJ2-3; the D call may be TRBD1 or TRBD2 (5 bases each). CDR1 SGHRS and CDR2 YFSETQ come from the germline V gene. V was cut by 2 bases and J by 1 base, with 11 bases left in between. This CDR3 is built from 15 residues. The DNA for the CDR3 is TGCGCCAGCAGCTTTCCCGGGGCCCGCACAGATACGCAGTATTTT. It encodes CASSFPGARTDTQYF.

This clonotype was observed many times. The chain employs TRBV5-1 and TRBJ2-1, with 9 nucleotides matching TRBD1. The CDR3 sequence is 15 residues long. The junction had 4 bases not matched to a gene; V was cut back by 3 bases and J by 3 bases. Germline V gene data show CDR1 as SGHRS and CDR2 as YFSETQ. The CDR3 here is CASSSGTGLYNEQFF. In nucleotides, the CDR3 is TGCGCCAGCAGCTCCGGGACAGGGCTCTACAATGAGCAGTTCTTC. The whole variable domain, filled in from reference TRBV5-1 and TRBJ2-1, reads KAGVTQTPRYLIKTRGQQVTLSCSPISGHRSVSWYQQTPGQGLQFLFEYFSETQRNKGNFPGRFSGRQFSNSRSEMNVSTLELGDSALYLCASSSGTGLYNEQFFGPGTRLTVL.

This clonotype was detected ten times or more. This sequence joins TRBV2 and TRBJ1-1; possibly TRBD1 for D (6 bases). CDR3 length: 11 amino acids. In germline, CDR1 is SNHLY, CDR2 FYNNEI. Deletions cut 8 bases from V and 7 bases from J, with 11 bases between. CDR3 in DNA: TGTGCCAGCTCCGGACAGATTGAAGCTTTCTTT. Translated: CASSGQIEAFF.

CDR3: CASSLYVAGNTEAFF. The CDR3 nucleotides are TGTGCCAGCAGCTTATACGTGGCGGGGAACACTGAAGCTTTCTTT. The V call is TRBV11-2, the J call TRBJ1-1; D remains unclear. Germline lookup yields CDR1 SGHAT and CDR2 FQNNGV. Trimming cost V 2 bases and J 1 base, with 11 bases left between them. This CDR3 is built from 15 residues.

This chain connects TRBV10-3 to TRBJ1-4, with D maybe TRBD1 (5 bases). This CDR3 is 15 amino acids long. Germline loops: CDR1 ENHRY, CDR2 SYGVKD. The germline V and J ends were trimmed by 5 bases and 3 bases, with 13 bases remaining between them. The CDR3 DNA sequence: TGTGCCATCAGTATGGGACCAGACCCTAATGAAAAACTGTTTTTT. Amino acid sequence: CAISMGPDPNEKLFF.

This clonotype was counted only a few times. The chain couples TRBV6-5 to TRBJ1-4, with D tentatively TRBD1 (6 bases). Trimming removed 6 bases from V and 5 bases from J, with 13 bases in between. This CDR3 is built from 14 residues. Per germline, CDR1 MNHEY and CDR2 SVGAGI. The CDR3 is CASRKQGPNEKLFF. The CDR3 nucleotides are TGTGCCAGCAGGAAACAGGGTCCAAATGAAAAACTGTTTTTT.

This clonotype was counted many times. Written as DNA, the CDR3 is TGTGCCAGCAACACGGGGAGACGACAAATTGGTGAAGCTTTCTTT. Amino acid sequence: CASNTGRRQIGEAFF. This sequence joins TRBV6-2 or TRBV6-3 and TRBJ1-1; D gene ambiguous. This CDR3 is 15 amino acids long. V gave up 7 bases and J gave up 7 bases, with 22 bases separating them. CDR1 and CDR2 (germline): MNHEY, SVGEGT.

Many counts were recorded for this clonotype. The CDR3 nucleotides read TGCAGTGCGGGGGGGACGGGACAGGGACGACCCCAGCATTTT. It codes for CSAGGTGQGRPQHF. The rearrangement joins TRBV20-1 to TRBJ1-5, with 9 bases identical to TRBD1. The CDR3 is made up of 14 amino acids. V trimming: 6 bases; J trimming: 10 bases; junction bases outside the gene matches: 13. In germline, CDR1 is DFQATT, CDR2 SNEGSKA (reference sequence).

At least ten counts were recorded for this clonotype. The CDR3 DNA follows: TGTGCCAGCAAGGGGTTAATCGAAAAACTGTTTTTT. Its translation is CASKGLIEKLFF. V gene TRBV12-3 or TRBV12-4 combines with J gene TRBJ1-4, with TRBD1 as a possible D gene (5 bases). The CDR3 loop spans 12 amino acids. Trimming shortened V by 7 bases and J by 8 bases, and 11 bases separated the two germline ends.

This clonotype was seen a few times. The chain has TRBV5-4 and TRBJ2-7, with 10 bases matching TRBD2. Germline-derived CDR1 and CDR2 are SGHNT and YYREEE (reference sequence). V was clipped by 4 bases and J by 6 bases; unmatched bases: 4. This CDR3 region has 13 residues. The CDR3 nucleotides read TGTGCCAGCAGCGCAGTAGCGGGGGGCGAGCAGTACTTC. Its translation is CASSAVAGGEQYF.

About this clonotype: Germline is not matched at one junction end, which may reflect a read error. The CDR3: CASSSSLAKNNQYF. CDR3 nucleotide sequence: TGTGCCAGCAGCTCCAGCTTAGCCAAAAACAATCAGTACTTC. The rearrangement joins TRBV7-9 to TRBJ2-4; D uncertain. Germline V gene data show CDR1 as SEHNR and CDR2 as FQNEAQ (reference sequence). CDR3 size: 14 residues.

This clonotype has a count of ten or more. This rearrangement joins TRBV29-1 to TRBJ2-1; 9 nucleotides align to TRBD1. Germline V gives CDR1 SQVTM, CDR2 ANQGSEA. The V segment lost 4 bases and the J segment 1 base; nucleotides outside the gene matches: 2. CDR3 length: 14 residues. The CDR3 DNA reads as TGCAGCGTTGCCGGGACAGGGTCCTACAATGAGCAGTTCTTC. Protein: CSVAGTGSYNEQFF.

In this sample, this clonotype turned up many times. The V gene is TRBV4-1, the J gene TRBJ1-1; D call uncertain. Germline CDR1 is MGHRA and CDR2 is YSYEKL. This CDR3 is built from 14 residues. The V end lost 4 bases, the J end lost 1 base, and 10 bases lay between the germline ends. As DNA, the CDR3 is TGCGCCAGCAGCCCCCAGACTAAGAACACTGAAGCTTTCTTT. Protein sequence: CASSPQTKNTEAFF.

Many counts were recorded for this clonotype. This chain connects TRBV12-3 or TRBV12-4 to TRBJ2-2, with D tentatively TRBD1 (7 bases). This CDR3 is built from 13 residues. V was shortened by 8 bases and J by 4 bases, with 11 bases between the two germline ends. The chain's CDR3 is CASRQGGTGELFF. The CDR3 DNA is TGTGCCAGCCGACAGGGAGGCACCGGGGAGCTGTTTTTT.

A few counts support this clonotype. The chain recombines TRBV9 with TRBJ2-5; D remains unclear. V lost 0 bases and J 4 bases, leaving 10 bases between the germline ends. The V gene's germline CDR1 is SGDLS and CDR2 YYNGEE. This CDR3 contains 14 residues. CDR3 region: CASSVEGVTETQYF. CDR3 nucleotides: TGTGCCAGCAGCGTAGAAGGAGTAACAGAGACCCAGTACTTC.

In this sample, this clonotype turned up many times. This chain links TRBV28 with TRBJ1-4, with unresolved D. Trimming stripped 6 bases from V and 5 bases from J, with 13 bases between. This CDR3 comprises 14 residues. Germline CDR1 reads MDHEN; CDR2 reads SYDVKM. CDR3 nucleotide sequence: TGTGCCAGCAGCTTCGGGGTTAACAATGAAAAACTGTTTTTT. Translated: CASSFGVNNEKLFF.

There are many counts of this clonotype. J is TRBJ2-1 and V is TRBV28; D is uncertain. Germline V gene sequence: CDR1 MDHEN, CDR2 SYDVKM. Deletions cut 4 bases from V and 7 bases from J, with 8 bases between. CDR3 length: 12 residues. CDR3 sequence: CASSSSPNEQFF. In DNA, the CDR3 is TGTGCCAGCAGTTCCTCGCCTAATGAGCAGTTCTTC.

This clonotype came up a few times. The V call is TRBV4-2, the J call TRBJ2-7; a weak D match, TRBD2 (6 bases). In germline, CDR1 is LGHNA, CDR2 YNFKEQ. Trimming removed 4 bases from V and 6 bases from J, with 10 bases in between. The CDR3 runs to 12 residues. DNA of the CDR3: TGTGCCAGCAGCCCTTCGGGAGTCGAGCAGTACTTC. This codes for CASSPSGVEQYF.